Presented here are 16 T cell receptor beta chains from one specimen sequenced in a study of Ad26.COV2.S vaccination and SARS-CoV-2 variants. Treatment given: around 19 received Ad26.COV2.S at low or high dose, single or two shots; 5 received placebo; per-sample allocation not given. Repertoires come from day 63 after the first vaccine or placebo injection. Method: immunoSEQ multiplex PCR; TCRdb's copy keeps in-frame clones and lacks some. The sample comprises over 400,000 clones, around 92% of which are singletons, and around 1.7% rests with the top ten. The material was peripheral blood, obtained in a trial of Ad26.COV2.S vaccine versus placebo. These receptor sequences come from a person aged 18 to 65 who received the Ad26.COV2.S COVID-19 vaccine or a placebo.

The chain recombines TRBV5-8 with TRBJ1-5; no reliable D call. Germline values: CDR1 SGHTS, CDR2 YDEGEE. Trimming took off 4 bases at V and 6 bases at J, with 5 bases between the two ends. This CDR3 is built from 11 residues. CDR3 loop: CASSPLQPQHF. The CDR3 DNA is TGTGCCAGCAGCCCTCTTCAGCCCCAGCATTTT.

This rearrangement joins TRBV27 to TRBJ2-1; D unclear. The V gene lost 4 bases and the J gene lost 5 bases, with 9 bases spanning the gap. Germline V gene sequence: CDR1 MNHEY, CDR2 SMNVEV (reference sequence). The CDR3 has 13 residues. CDR3 residues: CASSSLRDNEQFF. CDR3 DNA sequence: TGTGCCAGCAGTTCCCTACGGGACAATGAGCAGTTCTTC.

This clone was counted between two and nine times. J is TRBJ1-5 and V is TRBV5-6; D is possibly TRBD1 (5 bases). This CDR3 is built from 16 residues. The germline gives CDR1 SGHDT, CDR2 YYEEEE. V was cut by 4 bases and J by 0 bases, with 14 bases left in between. DNA for the CDR3: TGTGCCAGCAGCCCCGAACAGGATTATAGCAATCAGCCCCAGCATTTT. It specifies CASSPEQDYSNQPQHF.

The rearrangement links TRBV30 to TRBJ1-1; no firm D call. Looked up from germline, CDR1 is GTSNPN and CDR2 is SVGIG (reference sequence). The CDR3 extends over 13 amino acids. The V end was cut by 2 bases, the J end by 4 bases, with 11 bases between. CDR3: CAWSLNVGTEAFF. In nucleotides, the CDR3 is TGTGCCTGGAGTCTAAACGTGGGCACTGAAGCTTTCTTT.

The rearrangement joins TRBV14 to TRBJ2-7, with D hard to call. V lost 1 base, J lost 2 bases, and 6 bases lay in between. The length of the CDR3 is 13 residues. Germline loops: CDR1 SGHDN, CDR2 FVKESK. The CDR3 loop is CASSQGETYEQYF. The DNA for the CDR3 is TGTGCCAGCAGCCAAGGAGAAACCTACGAGCAGTACTTC.

DNA for the CDR3: TGCGCCAGCAGCTTGGCCACACAGGGGAGTAATTCACCCCTCCACTTT. Encoded protein: CASSLATQGSNSPLHF. The rearrangement links TRBV5-1 to TRBJ1-6; 7 bases map to TRBD1. Germline CDR1 and CDR2: SGHRS and YFSETQ. V lost 0 bases, J lost 6 bases, and 6 bases stayed unmatched. The CDR3 consists of 16 residues.

V is TRBV7-2 and J is TRBJ2-7, with 7 bases that match TRBD2. CDR3 length: 14 residues. V lost 3 bases, J lost 5 bases, and 7 bases stayed unmatched. Per germline, CDR1 SGHTA and CDR2 FQGNSA. The CDR3 nucleotides are TGTGCCAGCAGCTTGATAGCGGGTCCTGACGAGCAGTACTTC. Its translation is CASSLIAGPDEQYF.

The rearrangement uses TRBV15 and TRBJ1-5, with D tentatively TRBD1 (5 bases). Germline V gives CDR1 LNHNV, CDR2 YYDKDF (reference sequence). With 2 bases removed from V and 4 bases from J, the gap between germline ends came to 12 bases. This CDR3 spans 15 amino acids. DNA of the CDR3: TGTGCCACCAGCAGAATGGGGACGGTGAATCAGCCCCAGCATTTT. This gives the protein CATSRMGTVNQPQHF. Full variable domain (missing parts from reference TRBV15 and TRBJ1-5): DAMVIQNPRYQVTQFGKPVTLSCSQTLNHNVMYWYQQKSSQAPKLLFHYYDKDFNNEADTPDNFQSRRPNTSFCFLDIRSPGLGDTAMYLCATSRMGTVNQPQHFGDGTRLSIL.

The chain is built from TRBV28 and TRBJ2-2; maybe TRBD2 (5 bases). The CDR3 contains 15 residues. From germline, CDR1 is MDHEN and CDR2 SYDVKM. V dropped 2 bases and J dropped 2 bases, with 9 bases sitting between them. CDR3 sequence: CASSLTSGNTGELFF. The CDR3, as DNA: TGTGCCAGCAGTTTAACCAGCGGAAACACCGGGGAGCTGTTTTTT.

The chain couples TRBV7-2 to TRBJ2-7, with 7 positions matching TRBD1. The CDR3 sequence is 15 residues long. The V gene end was trimmed by 2 bases and the J gene end by 2 bases; junction bases not matched to a gene: 6. The germline V gene has CDR1 SGHTA and CDR2 FQGNSA. This CDR3 is CASSLSPGQTYEQYF. The CDR3 region has the DNA TGTGCCAGCAGCTTATCGCCGGGACAGACCTACGAGCAGTACTTC.

The chain combines TRBV10-3 with TRBJ2-7; TRBD1 agrees at 10 bases. The V and J ends lost 4 bases and 2 bases, in that order; junction bases with no gene match: 8. CDR1 ENHRY and CDR2 SYGVKD come from the germline V gene. The CDR3 has 16 residues. The CDR3 nucleotides are TGTGCCATCAGTGGTAAGCCGGGACAGGGGACCTACGAGCAGTACTTC. It is translated as CAISGKPGQGTYEQYF.

The CDR3 region has the DNA TGCGCCAGCAGGCGAAACGTCGGACTAGCGGGGTCAGATACGCAGTATTTT. Residues: CASRRNVGLAGSDTQYF. The chain uses TRBV4-3 and TRBJ2-3, with 12 bases identical to TRBD2. The germline gives CDR1 LGHNA, CDR2 YSLEER. There are 17 residues in the CDR3. Losses at the gene ends were 6 bases for V and 4 bases for J; bases not matched to a gene: 11.

The V gene is TRBV6-2 or TRBV6-3, the J gene TRBJ1-6; a weak D match, TRBD1 (5 bases). V lost 0 bases and J lost 11, with 14 bases in between. This CDR3 comprises 15 residues. The germline V gene has CDR1 MNHEY and CDR2 SVGEGT. CDR3 sequence (DNA): TGTGCCAGCAGTTACTCCACAGGTTTCGTAACACCCCTCCACTTT. This translates into CASSYSTGFVTPLHF.

The chain combines TRBV6-2 or TRBV6-3 with TRBJ1-5; TRBD1 is a possible D gene (6 bases). The CDR3 is 16 residues long. Germline CDR1 and CDR2: MNHEY and SVGEGT. V lost 0 bases and J lost 2, with 11 bases in between. CDR3 sequence (DNA): TGTGCCAGCAGTTACTCGGGGGCGCGAGGCAATCAGCCCCAGCATTTT. Encoded protein: CASSYSGARGNQPQHF.

The chain has TRBV19 and TRBJ1-2; 8 bases align to TRBD1. Losses at the gene ends were 3 bases for V and 1 base for J; bases not matched to a gene: 13. This CDR3 comprises 18 residues. Germline V gives CDR1 LNHDA, CDR2 SQIVND (reference sequence). CDR3 DNA sequence: TGTGCCAGTAGTATCAATACAGGGGGAGCTCTACTTAACTATGGCTACACCTTC. Encoded protein: CASSINTGGALLNYGYTF.

The chain carries TRBV6-2 or TRBV6-3 and TRBJ2-1; 8 bases line up with TRBD2. Per germline, CDR1 MNHEY and CDR2 SVGEGT. The CDR3 totals 15 residues. V trimming: 5 bases; J trimming: 3 bases; junction bases outside the gene matches: 6. For the CDR3, the DNA is TGTGCCAGCAGTGGTAGCGGGGCGTACTACAATGAGCAGTTCTTC. It is translated as CASSGSGAYYNEQFF.